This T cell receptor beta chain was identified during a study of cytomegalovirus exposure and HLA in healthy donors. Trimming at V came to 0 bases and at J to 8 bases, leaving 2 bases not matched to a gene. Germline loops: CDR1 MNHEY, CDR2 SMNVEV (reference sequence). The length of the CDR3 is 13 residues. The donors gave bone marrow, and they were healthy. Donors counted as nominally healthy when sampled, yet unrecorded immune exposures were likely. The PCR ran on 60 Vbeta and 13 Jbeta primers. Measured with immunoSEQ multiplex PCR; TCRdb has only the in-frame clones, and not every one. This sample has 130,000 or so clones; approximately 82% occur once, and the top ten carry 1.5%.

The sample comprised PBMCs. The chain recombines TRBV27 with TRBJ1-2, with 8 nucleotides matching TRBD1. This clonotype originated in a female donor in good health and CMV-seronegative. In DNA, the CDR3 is TGTGCCAGCAGTTTATCCAGGGGGCAAGGCTACACCTTC. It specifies CASSLSRGQGYTF.